This TCR beta chain derives from a study of blood T cells in healthy people across ages. Notes on this clonotype: Its antigen remains unidentified.

A second 7 to 11 cycle PCR used barcoded and J-beta primers. One entry per CDR3 protein, called by TCRdb with MiXCR from the 5' RACE reads. The table lists around 820,000 distinct CDR3 sequences, 25% of them singletons. General study results and limits: There was no known CMV status for donors, so expanded clonotype changes were possibly confounded. Strongly correlated with naive T cell percentage was TCR beta diversity.

The CDR3 sequence is 14 residues long. The ends were cut back, 0 bases at V and 7 bases at J, with 9 bases in the middle. Germline lookup yields CDR1 LGHNA and CDR2 YSLEER. These data also formed part of another study, on T cells of mothers and their children.

The J gene is TRBJ2-2, the V gene TRBV4-3, with unresolved D. Sequenced sample: blood. The receptor comes from a boy between 10 and 17 years old in good health. CDR3 residues: CASSQDRNYGELFF. Written as DNA, the CDR3 is TGCGCCAGCAGCCAAGACAGAAACTACGGGGAGCTGTTTTTT.